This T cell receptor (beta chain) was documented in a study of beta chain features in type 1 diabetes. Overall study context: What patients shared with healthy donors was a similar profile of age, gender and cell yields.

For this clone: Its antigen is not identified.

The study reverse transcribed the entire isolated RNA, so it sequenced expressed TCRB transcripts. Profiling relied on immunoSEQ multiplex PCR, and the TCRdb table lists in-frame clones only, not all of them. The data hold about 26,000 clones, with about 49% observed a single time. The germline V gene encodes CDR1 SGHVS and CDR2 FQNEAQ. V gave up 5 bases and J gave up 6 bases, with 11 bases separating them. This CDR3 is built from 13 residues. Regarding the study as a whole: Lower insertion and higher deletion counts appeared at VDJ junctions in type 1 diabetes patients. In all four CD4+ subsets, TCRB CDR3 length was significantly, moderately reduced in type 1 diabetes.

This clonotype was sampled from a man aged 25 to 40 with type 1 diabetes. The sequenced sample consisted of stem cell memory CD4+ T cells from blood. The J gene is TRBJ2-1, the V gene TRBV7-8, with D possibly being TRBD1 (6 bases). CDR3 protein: CASSQGQTNEQFF. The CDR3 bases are TGTGCCAGCAGCCAAGGACAGACCAATGAGCAGTTCTTC.